This TCR beta chain was obtained from a study of shared clonotypes between healthy human individuals. It was across several immunoSEQ plates that each subset's genomic DNA was evenly split. Bulk PBMC genomic DNA spanned ten immunoSEQ deep plates. Original data processing: Junction-only sequences without quality scores came from ImmunoSEQ, so filtering differed. Data came from immunoSEQ multiplex PCR; TCRdb stores just in-frame clones and leaves some out. Clone size and V and J calls were adopted from that table, with D and trimming inferred from the DNA. The table has fewer than 550,000 clones, around 79% seen once. The study enrolled healthy HIV-negative adults without recent acute infections or vaccinations as donors. V lost 2 bases and J lost 1, with 11 bases in between. Germline V gene lookup returns CDR1 MDHEN and CDR2 SYDVKM. This CDR3 has 15 residues. This clone appeared a single time.

The chain carries TRBV28 and TRBJ1-1; D is undetermined. Sequencing was done on a sample of PBMCs. This receptor was identified in a woman in her thirties or forties in good health. Some clones in this sample may be carry-over from other donors' samples. The CDR3 loop reads CASSLNPSRNTEAFF. DNA for the CDR3: TGTGCCAGCAGTTTAAATCCGTCCCGGAACACTGAAGCTTTCTTT.